Listed here are 3 T cell receptor beta chains from one sample, sequenced in a study of blood T cell repertoires in COVID-19. Clones were read by immunoSEQ multiplex PCR, and TCRdb kept only the in-frame ones, dropping some. The data hold some 280,000 clones, with 86% observed a single time. Source material: peripheral blood. These receptors all come from a woman aged 30 to 39 with active or convalescent COVID-19.

V and J are TRBV6-5 and TRBJ2-7; tentative D call: TRBD2 (6 bases). The CDR3 totals 15 residues. Germline CDR1 and CDR2: MNHEY and SVGAGI. V was cut by 6 bases and J by 2 bases, with 17 bases left in between. Here the CDR3 DNA reads TGTGCCAGCAGGGCGGGGTCCGGGACCACCTACGAGCAGTACTTC. Its protein product is CASRAGSGTTYEQYF.

The chain has TRBV18 and TRBJ2-1; 12 bases are shared with TRBD2. Germline-derived CDR1 and CDR2 are KGHSH and LQKENI. The CDR3 is 19 amino acids. V lost 3 bases, J lost 7 bases, and 16 bases stayed unmatched. The CDR3 sequence is CASSPLGASGGAPRNEQFF. For the CDR3, the DNA is TGTGCCAGCTCACCTCTGGGAGCTAGCGGGGGGGCGCCTCGAAATGAGCAGTTCTTC.

The V gene is TRBV6-2 or TRBV6-3, the J gene TRBJ2-3, with D possibly being TRBD1 (6 bases). There are 15 residues in the CDR3. Trimming took 1 base from V and 1 from J, leaving 9 bases between them. From germline, CDR1 is MNHEY and CDR2 SVGEGT. In DNA form, the CDR3 reads TGTGCCAGCAGTTACTTAGGGGGAGGCACAGATACGCAGTATTTT. It encodes CASSYLGGGTDTQYF.